These 21 T cell receptor beta chains came from one sample sequenced in a study of a mutant IDH1 vaccine in newly diagnosed glioma. This table comes from immunoSEQ multiplex PCR, and its TCRdb copy is limited to in-frame clones, with some not included. Here the sample spans some 16,000 clones, around 95% being singletons. Sample time point: baseline, week 1 (first vaccination visit). As to treatment: pre-vaccination baseline after standard-of-care therapy. The input for sequencing was peripheral blood mononuclear cells (PBMCs), taken from a glioma patient treated with radiotherapy, temozolomide or both. The receptors originated from a young woman with glioma. Some clones in this sample may be carry-over from other donors' samples.

The chain uses TRBV27 and TRBJ1-5, with D perhaps matching TRBD1 (6 bases). CDR3 size: 16 residues. CDR1 MNHEY and CDR2 SMNVEV come from the germline V gene (reference sequence). V was shortened by 0 bases and J by 4 bases, with 13 bases between the two germline ends. CDR3 sequence (DNA): TGTGCCAGCAGTTTATCGGGCAGGGGTCTGAATCAGCCCCAGCATTTT. Its protein product is CASSLSGRGLNQPQHF.

The gene calls are TRBV15 and TRBJ2-7; D is uncertain. V lost 3 bases to trimming and J lost 2 bases, with 11 bases between them. Germline CDR1 is LNHNV and CDR2 is YYDKDF (reference sequence). The length of the CDR3 is 14 residues. The CDR3 nucleotides are TGTGCCACCAGCAGCCTGGTTCTCACCTACGAGCAGTACTTC. Translation gives CATSSLVLTYEQYF.

This chain uses TRBV5-1 with TRBJ2-1; 8 nucleotides line up with TRBD2. CDR1 and CDR2 (germline): SGHRS, YFSETQ. With 0 bases clipped from V and 4 bases from J, the junction kept 3 bases outside the gene matches. This CDR3 has 15 residues. The chain's CDR3 is CASSLAGGEYNEQFF. The CDR3 nucleotides are TGCGCCAGCAGCTTGGCGGGAGGGGAGTACAATGAGCAGTTCTTC.

This chain uses TRBV28 with TRBJ1-2, with a possible D match to TRBD1 (6 bases). This CDR3 spans 13 amino acids. The V and J ends lost 3 bases and 6 bases respectively, with 11 bases between them. CDR1 and CDR2 from the germline V gene are MDHEN and SYDVKM. The CDR3: CASSFRTADGYTF. DNA of the CDR3: TGTGCCAGCAGTTTCAGGACAGCAGATGGCTACACCTTC.

This clone has just one count. This sequence joins TRBV2 and TRBJ1-2, with 12 bases matching TRBD1. Trimming at V came to 11 bases and at J to 3 bases, leaving 7 bases not matched to a gene. Looked up from germline, CDR1 is SNHLY and CDR2 is FYNNEI. This CDR3 region has 14 residues. The CDR3 DNA sequence: TGTGCCGCCTCCGGGACAGGGGGCGACTATGGCTACACCTTC. Its protein product is CAASGTGGDYGYTF.

V usage is TRBV10-3 and J usage is TRBJ1-6; TRBD1 is a possible D gene (5 bases). The V gene lost 5 bases and the J gene lost 8 bases, with 13 bases spanning the gap. CDR1 is ENHRY, CDR2 SYGVKD, per germline. The CDR3 sequence is 14 residues long. The CDR3 DNA follows: TGTGCCATCAGTAACCGGGACGCAGATTCACCCCTCCACTTT. Its translation: CAISNRDADSPLHF.

V is TRBV7-9 and J is TRBJ2-2; no clear D. Germline V gene sequence: CDR1 SEHNR, CDR2 FQNEAQ (reference sequence). The CDR3 has 15 amino acids. The V and J ends lost 3 bases and 2 bases respectively, with 10 bases between them. In DNA form, the CDR3 reads TGTGCCAGCAGCTTTACCTCAACAAACACCGGGGAGCTGTTTTTT. Translating it yields CASSFTSTNTGELFF.

The chain uses TRBV5-4 and TRBJ1-1; D gene ambiguous. V was pared by 0 bases and J by 7 bases, with 10 bases between. CDR1 is SGHNT and CDR2 is YYREEE in the germline V gene (reference sequence). This CDR3 contains 13 residues. CDR3 loop: CASSLGVGGEAFF. In DNA, the CDR3 is TGTGCCAGCAGCTTGGGGGTAGGAGGTGAAGCTTTCTTT.

V usage is TRBV6-5 and J usage is TRBJ2-7; D not certain. The germline V and J ends were trimmed by 6 bases and 0 bases, with 12 bases remaining between them. Germline V gene data show CDR1 as MNHEY and CDR2 as SVGAGI. The CDR3 sequence is 14 residues long. The chain's CDR3 is CASRGKSSSYEQYF. The CDR3 DNA reads TGTGCCAGCAGGGGGAAAAGCAGCTCCTACGAGCAGTACTTC.

The gene calls are TRBV25-1 and TRBJ2-3; the D gene could be TRBD1 or TRBD2 (6 bases each). The CDR3 covers 15 residues. Germline CDR1 and CDR2: MGHDK and SYGVNS. V lost 5 bases and J lost 3, with 15 bases in between. CDR3 region: CASSPLGGSTDTQYF. The CDR3 coding sequence is TGTGCCAGCAGTCCGTTAGGGGGGTCGACAGATACGCAGTATTTT. The complete variable domain, with remaining parts taken from reference TRBV25-1 and TRBJ2-3, reads EADIYQTPRYLVIGTGKKITLECSQTMGHDKMYWYQQDPGMELHLIHYSYGVNSTEKGDLSSESTVSRIRTEHFPLTLESARPSHTSQYLCASSPLGGSTDTQYFGPGTRLTVL.

This clone was seen more than once but under ten times. V is TRBV6-6 and J is TRBJ1-1; possible D gene TRBD1, 5 bases. V shed 4 bases and J shed 6 bases, with 15 bases lying between them. The CDR3 has 14 residues. Germline CDR1 reads MNHNY; CDR2 reads SVGAGI (reference sequence). CDR3 in DNA: TGTGCCAGCAGTTCGGGACTAGGTAGGTCTGAAGCTTTCTTT. It is translated as CASSSGLGRSEAFF.

The rearrangement uses TRBV30 and TRBJ1-4; D is unresolved. The CDR3 covers 10 residues. The germline V gene has CDR1 GTSNPN and CDR2 SVGIG (reference sequence). The germline V and J ends were trimmed by 6 bases and 6 bases, with 5 bases remaining between them. The CDR3 reads CACFYEKLFF. Written as DNA, the CDR3 is TGTGCCTGTTTCTATGAAAAACTGTTTTTT. Looking up the rest from reference TRBV30 and TRBJ1-4 gives the full variable domain: SQTIHQWPATLVQPVGSPLSLECTVEGTSNPNLYWYRQAAGRGLQLLFYSVGIGQISSEVPQNLSASRPQDRQFILSSKKLLLSDSGFYLCACFYEKLFFGSGTQLSVL.

The V gene is TRBV29-1, the J gene TRBJ2-2; D is unclear. The CDR3 has 12 residues. Deletions cut 1 base from V and 5 bases from J, with 5 bases between. CDR1 is SQVTM and CDR2 is ANQGSEA in the germline V gene. CDR3: CSVEGETGELFF. In DNA form, the CDR3 reads TGCAGCGTTGAAGGAGAAACCGGGGAGCTGTTTTTT.

The chain has TRBV18 and TRBJ2-7; 7 nucleotides agree with TRBD1. Germline CDR1 and CDR2: KGHSH and LQKENI. The CDR3 is made up of 14 amino acids. V was pared by 1 base and J by 2 bases, with 2 bases of the junction left unmatched. The CDR3 DNA is TGTGCCAGCTCACCACTCGGGACAGCCTACGAGCAGTACTTC. It translates to CASSPLGTAYEQYF.

The chain uses TRBV4-1 and TRBJ1-1; 7 nucleotides line up with TRBD1. The V segment lost 1 base and the J segment 7 bases; nucleotides outside the gene matches: 9. CDR1 and CDR2 (germline): MGHRA, YSYEKL. The CDR3 extends over 15 amino acids. The CDR3 loop reads CASSQADRVKNEAFF. In nucleotides, the CDR3 is TGCGCCAGCAGCCAAGCTGACAGGGTCAAGAATGAAGCTTTCTTT.

The chain combines TRBV14 with TRBJ2-1, with 13 bases matching TRBD2. The V gene's germline CDR1 is SGHDN and CDR2 FVKESK. The CDR3 sequence is 16 residues long. J gave up 3 bases and V 1 base, and 0 bases lay outside the gene matches. The CDR3 here is CASSQGTSGGYNEQFF. The CDR3 DNA is TGTGCCAGCAGCCAAGGGACTAGCGGGGGCTACAATGAGCAGTTCTTC. Supplemented by reference TRBV14 and TRBJ2-1, the full variable domain reads EAGVTQFPSHSVIEKGQTVTLRCDPISGHDNLYWYRRVMGKEIKFLLHFVKESKQDESGMPNNRFLAERTGGTYSTLKVQPAELEDSGVYFCASSQGTSGGYNEQFFGPGTRLTVL.

V is TRBV5-1 and J is TRBJ2-7, with TRBD1 as a possible D gene (6 bases). Trimming removed 0 bases from V and 0 bases from J, with 10 bases in between. The CDR3 is made up of 15 amino acids. Germline CDR1 SGHRS, CDR2 YFSETQ. The CDR3 reads CASSLGTANSYEQYF. Written as DNA, the CDR3 is TGCGCCAGCAGCTTGGGGACAGCGAACTCCTACGAGCAGTACTTC.

This clone showed up just once. The rearrangement joins TRBV4-2 to TRBJ1-6; no definite D call. CDR1 is LGHNA and CDR2 is YNFKEQ in the germline V gene. This CDR3 spans 15 amino acids. V dropped 0 bases and J dropped 6 bases, with 9 bases sitting between them. CDR3 residues: CASSQDQASNSPLHF. Written as DNA, the CDR3 is TGTGCCAGCAGCCAAGATCAAGCGAGTAATTCACCCCTCCACTTT.

The gene calls are TRBV10-2 and TRBJ2-3; a possible D gene is TRBD2 (5 bases). Germline V lookup: CDR1 WSHSY, CDR2 SAAADI. Trimming removed 11 bases at V and 4 bases at J, with 25 bases between. This CDR3 has 16 residues. CDR3 nucleotide sequence: TGCGCCCTCAAACGATCCGAGGGAGACGAGGCAGATACGCAGTATTTT. Its translation is CALKRSEGDEADTQYF.

V usage is TRBV7-2 and J usage is TRBJ2-3; TRBD2 is a possible D gene (5 bases). This CDR3 is built from 14 residues. V lost 5 bases and J lost 4, with 13 bases in between. CDR1 is SGHTA, CDR2 FQGNSA, per germline. The CDR3 DNA is TGTGCCAGCAGCACCCCGTTCGGGGCAGATACGCAGTATTTT. It codes for CASSTPFGADTQYF.

The chain joins TRBV27 to TRBJ1-2; tentative D call: TRBD1 (5 bases). Trimming shortened V by 1 base and J by 8 bases, and 11 bases separated the two germline ends. CDR3 length: 13 residues. CDR1 and CDR2 (germline): MNHEY, SMNVEV (reference sequence). CDR3 sequence (DNA): TGTGCCAGCAGTTTATTGGGGGGAGAGGGCTACACCTTC. This sequence encodes CASSLLGGEGYTF.